Below, one TCR beta chain is given with its context. No antigen is known for it. The CDR3 sequence is 14 residues long. V lost 6 bases to trimming and J lost 7 bases; unmatched junction nucleotides: 10. The germline CDR1 and CDR2 sequences are WSHSY and SAAADI. The table came from immunoSEQ multiplex PCR; TCRdb's copy has only in-frame clones and leaves some out. The sample shows tens of thousands of clones, 80% of them seen only once. This specimen belongs to a study of OX40 agonist ivuxolimab in advanced cancers. Overall study context: Patients were treated with intravenous ivuxolimab, dosed at 0.01 to 10 mg/kg and infused every 2 weeks. Study-level points and caveats: At doses 0.1 to 3.0 mg/kg, CD4+ and CD8+ clones expanded.

The sequence came from an adult with an advanced solid tumor such as melanoma, head and neck, liver or kidney cancer. Specimen: CD4+ or CD8+ T cells sorted from blood, collected in a trial of the OX40 agonist ivuxolimab. The chain employs TRBV10-2 and TRBJ2-7, with 9 positions matching TRBD2. In DNA, the CDR3 is TGCGCCAGCAGCATAGCGGGAGCGAACTGGGAGCAGTACTTC. It encodes CASSIAGANWEQYF.